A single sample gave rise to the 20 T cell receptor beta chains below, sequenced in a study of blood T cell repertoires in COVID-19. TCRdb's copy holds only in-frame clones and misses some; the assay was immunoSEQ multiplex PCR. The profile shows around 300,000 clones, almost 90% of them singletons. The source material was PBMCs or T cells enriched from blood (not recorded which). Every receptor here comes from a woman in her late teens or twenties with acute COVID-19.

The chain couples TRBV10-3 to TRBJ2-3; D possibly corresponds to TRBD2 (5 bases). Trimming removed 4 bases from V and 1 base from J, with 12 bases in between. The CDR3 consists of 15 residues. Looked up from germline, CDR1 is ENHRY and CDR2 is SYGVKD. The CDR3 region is CAISVRAEGTDTQYF. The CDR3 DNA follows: TGTGCCATCAGTGTTCGGGCGGAGGGCACAGATACGCAGTATTTT.

CDR3 sequence (DNA): TGTGCCAGCACCGGTGGTCCCTCAGCTTTCTTT. This translates into CASTGGPSAFF. V and J are TRBV28 and TRBJ1-1; D unresolved. V was trimmed by 7 bases and J by 10 bases, leaving 13 bases between them. This CDR3 region has 11 residues. Germline CDR1 is MDHEN and CDR2 is SYDVKM.

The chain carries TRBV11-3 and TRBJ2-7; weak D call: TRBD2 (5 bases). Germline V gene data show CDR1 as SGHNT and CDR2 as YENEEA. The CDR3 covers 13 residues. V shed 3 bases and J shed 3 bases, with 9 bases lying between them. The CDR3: CASSLDGNYEQYF. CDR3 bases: TGTGCCAGCAGCTTGGACGGGAACTACGAGCAGTACTTC.

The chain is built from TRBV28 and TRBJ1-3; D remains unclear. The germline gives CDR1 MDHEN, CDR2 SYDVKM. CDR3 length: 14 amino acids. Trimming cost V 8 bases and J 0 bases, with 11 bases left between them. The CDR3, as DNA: TGTGCCAGCCTCAGTCTCCACTCTGGAAACACCATATATTTT. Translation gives CASLSLHSGNTIYF.

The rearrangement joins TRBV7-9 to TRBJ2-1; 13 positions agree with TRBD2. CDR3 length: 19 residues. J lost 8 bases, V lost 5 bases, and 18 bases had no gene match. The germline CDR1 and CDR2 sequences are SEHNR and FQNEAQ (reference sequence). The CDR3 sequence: CASSPGLAGVGFLRDEQFF. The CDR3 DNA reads TGTGCCAGCAGCCCCGGACTAGCGGGAGTAGGGTTTTTGAGGGATGAGCAGTTCTTC.

The CDR3 here is CASSMSGTGPPPQHF. The CDR3, as DNA: TGTGCCAGTAGTATGTCCGGGACAGGGCCCCCACCCCAGCATTTT. The chain is built from TRBV19 and TRBJ1-5; TRBD1 matches at 9 bases. This CDR3 is built from 15 residues. Germline V gives CDR1 LNHDA, CDR2 SQIVND (reference sequence). V shed 3 bases and J 10 bases; nucleotides not matched to a gene: 10.

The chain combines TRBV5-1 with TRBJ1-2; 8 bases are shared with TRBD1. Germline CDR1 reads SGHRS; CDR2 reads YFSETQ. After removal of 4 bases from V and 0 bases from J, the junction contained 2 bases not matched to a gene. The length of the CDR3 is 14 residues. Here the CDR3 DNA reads TGCGCCAGCAGCAAGGACAGGGCTAACTATGGCTACACCTTC. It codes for CASSKDRANYGYTF.

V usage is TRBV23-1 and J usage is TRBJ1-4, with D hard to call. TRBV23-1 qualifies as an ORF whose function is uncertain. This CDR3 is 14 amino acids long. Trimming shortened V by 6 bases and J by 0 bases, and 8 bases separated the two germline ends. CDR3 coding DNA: TGCGCCAGCAGCCGACTTGCAACTAATGAAAAACTGTTTTTT. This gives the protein CASSRLATNEKLFF.

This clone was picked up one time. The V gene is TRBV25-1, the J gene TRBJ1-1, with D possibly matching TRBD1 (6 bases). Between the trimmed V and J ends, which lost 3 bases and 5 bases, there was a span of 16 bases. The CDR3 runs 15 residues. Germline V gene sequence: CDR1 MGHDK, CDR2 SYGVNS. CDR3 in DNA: TGTGCCAGCAGTGATTTCTTAGGGGGGGGGACTGAAGCTTTCTTT. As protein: CASSDFLGGGTEAFF. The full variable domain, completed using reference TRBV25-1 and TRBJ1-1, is EADIYQTPRYLVIGTGKKITLECSQTMGHDKMYWYQQDPGMELHLIHYSYGVNSTEKGDLSSESTVSRIRTEHFPLTLESARPSHTSQYLCASSDFLGGGTEAFFGQGTRLTVV.

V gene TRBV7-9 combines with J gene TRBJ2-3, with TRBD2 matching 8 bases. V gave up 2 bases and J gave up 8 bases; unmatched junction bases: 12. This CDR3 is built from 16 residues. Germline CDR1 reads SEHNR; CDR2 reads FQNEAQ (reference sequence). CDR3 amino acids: CASSLKAGAFIGTQYF. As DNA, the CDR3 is TGTGCCAGCAGCTTAAAAGCGGGAGCGTTTATAGGTACGCAGTATTTT.

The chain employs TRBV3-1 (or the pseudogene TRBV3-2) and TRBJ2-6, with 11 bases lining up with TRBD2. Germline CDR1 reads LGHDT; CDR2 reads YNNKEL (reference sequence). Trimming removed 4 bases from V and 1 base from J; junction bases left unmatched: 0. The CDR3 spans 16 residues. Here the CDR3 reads CASSPSGGSGANVLTF. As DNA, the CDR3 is TGTGCCAGCAGCCCTAGCGGGGGGTCTGGGGCCAACGTCCTGACTTTC.

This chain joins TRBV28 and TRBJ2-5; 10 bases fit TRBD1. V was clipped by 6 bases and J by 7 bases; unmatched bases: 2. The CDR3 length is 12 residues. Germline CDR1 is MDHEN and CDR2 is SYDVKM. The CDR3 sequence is CASRTGGGTQYF. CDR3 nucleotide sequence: TGTGCCAGCAGGACAGGGGGCGGGACCCAGTACTTC.

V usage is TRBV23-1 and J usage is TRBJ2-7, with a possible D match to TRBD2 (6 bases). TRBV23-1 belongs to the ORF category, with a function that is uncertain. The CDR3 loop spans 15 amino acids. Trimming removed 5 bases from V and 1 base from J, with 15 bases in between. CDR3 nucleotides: TGCGCCAGCAGTTGGAGGGCAGATCGGTCCTACGAGCAGTACTTC. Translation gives CASSWRADRSYEQYF.

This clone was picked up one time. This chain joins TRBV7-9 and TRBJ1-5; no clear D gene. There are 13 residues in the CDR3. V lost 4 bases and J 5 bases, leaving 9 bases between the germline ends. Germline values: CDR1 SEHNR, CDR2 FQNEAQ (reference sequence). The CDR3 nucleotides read TGTGCCAGCAGCTCCTTGTCGGATCAGCCCCAGCATTTT. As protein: CASSSLSDQPQHF. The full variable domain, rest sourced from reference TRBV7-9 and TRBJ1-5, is DTGVSQNPRHKITKRGQNVTFRCDPISEHNRLYWYRQTLGQGPEFLTYFQNEAQLEKSRLLSDRFSAERPKGSFSTLEIQRTEQGDSAMYLCASSSLSDQPQHFGDGTRLSIL.

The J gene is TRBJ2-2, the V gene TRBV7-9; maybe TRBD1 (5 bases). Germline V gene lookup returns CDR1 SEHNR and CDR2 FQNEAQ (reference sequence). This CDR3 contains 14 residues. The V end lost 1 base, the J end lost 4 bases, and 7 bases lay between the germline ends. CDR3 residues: CASSLGQLTGELFF. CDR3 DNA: TGTGCCAGCAGCTTAGGACAGCTCACCGGGGAGCTGTTTTTT.

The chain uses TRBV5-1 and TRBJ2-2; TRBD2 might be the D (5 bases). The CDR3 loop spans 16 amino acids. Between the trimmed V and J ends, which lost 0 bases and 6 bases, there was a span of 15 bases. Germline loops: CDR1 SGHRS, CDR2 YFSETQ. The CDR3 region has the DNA TGCGCCAGCAGCTTGGACGGGCTAGCCCCAGCCGGGGAGCTGTTTTTT. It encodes CASSLDGLAPAGELFF.

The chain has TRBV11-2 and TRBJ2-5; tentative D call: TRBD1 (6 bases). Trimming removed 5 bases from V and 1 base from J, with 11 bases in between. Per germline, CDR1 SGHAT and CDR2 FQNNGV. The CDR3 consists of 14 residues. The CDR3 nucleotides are TGTGCCAGCAGCCGCCGGACAGCCCAAGAGACCCAGTACTTC. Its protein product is CASSRRTAQETQYF.

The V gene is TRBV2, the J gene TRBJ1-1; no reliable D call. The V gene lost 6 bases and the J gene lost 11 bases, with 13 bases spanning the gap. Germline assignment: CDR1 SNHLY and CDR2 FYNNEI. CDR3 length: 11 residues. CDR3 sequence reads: CASSDTRKAFF. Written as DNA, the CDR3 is TGTGCCAGCAGCGACACAAGGAAGGCTTTCTTT. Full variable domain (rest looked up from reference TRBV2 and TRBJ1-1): EPEVTQTPSHQVTQMGQEVILRCVPISNHLYFYWYRQILGQKVEFLVSFYNNEISEKSEIFDDQFSVERPDGSNFTLKIRSTKLEDSAMYFCASSDTRKAFFGQGTRLTVV.

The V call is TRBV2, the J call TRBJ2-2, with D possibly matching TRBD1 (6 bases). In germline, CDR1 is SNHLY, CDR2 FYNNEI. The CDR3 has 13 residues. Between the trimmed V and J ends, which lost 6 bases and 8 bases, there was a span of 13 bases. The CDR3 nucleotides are TGTGCCAGCAGGGGGACATTCCTGGGGGAGCTGTTTTTT. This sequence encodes CASRGTFLGELFF.

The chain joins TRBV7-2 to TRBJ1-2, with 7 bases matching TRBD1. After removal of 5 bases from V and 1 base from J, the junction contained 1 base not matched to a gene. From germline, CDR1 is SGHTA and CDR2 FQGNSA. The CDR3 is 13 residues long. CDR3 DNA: TGTGCCAGCAGCAGGGACAGTAACTATGGCTACACCTTC. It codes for CASSRDSNYGYTF.